One and the same sample provided the 27 T cell receptor beta chains below, sequenced in a study of T-cell reconstitution after alpha-beta-depleted transplantation in children. Unique molecular identifiers were incorporated during preparation of the TCRbeta library. TCRdb redid the calling of the PCR reads with MiXCR, one entry per CDR3 protein. Among 85,000 to 120,000 distinct CDR3 sequences listed, approximately 8% were seen once. This specimen was PBMCs, taken before TCRalphabeta/CD19-depleted stem cell transplant. The source is a boy younger than 10 with acute lymphoblastic leukemia, due to receive a stem cell transplant.

The chain is built from TRBV12-3 or TRBV12-4 and TRBJ2-1, with 10 nucleotides matching TRBD1. The CDR3 runs to 14 residues. The trim removed 6 bases at V and 10 bases at J, leaving 9 bases unmatched. CDR3 sequence: CASRTGTGAREQFF. CDR3 DNA sequence: TGTGCCAGCAGGACCGGGACAGGGGCACGGGAGCAGTTCTTC.

This clonotype was counted many times. This chain connects TRBV5-6 to TRBJ2-2, with D possibly matching TRBD2 (5 bases). The CDR3 is made up of 15 amino acids. CDR1 and CDR2 from the germline V gene are SGHDT and YYEEEE. Trimming pared 3 bases from V and 1 base from J, leaving 10 bases between. The CDR3 nucleotides read TGTGCCAGCAGCTACTGGACTGGGAACACCGGGGAGCTGTTTTTT. It is translated as CASSYWTGNTGELFF.

This clonotype has a count of ten or more. This chain connects TRBV7-6 to TRBJ1-4; a weak D match, TRBD1 (5 bases). Germline V CDR1 and CDR2: SGHVS, FNYEAQ. The CDR3 is 15 residues long. The V and J ends lost 5 bases and 5 bases respectively, with 15 bases between them. In nucleotides, the CDR3 is TGTGCCAGCAGCCCAGGGACGGGACGAAATGAAAAACTGTTTTTT. It is translated as CASSPGTGRNEKLFF.

V and J are TRBV4-1 and TRBJ1-4; no definite D call. Germline CDR1 MGHRA, CDR2 YSYEKL. The CDR3 sequence is 15 residues long. V dropped 0 bases and J dropped 6 bases, with 11 bases sitting between them. The DNA of the CDR3 is TGCGCCAGCAGCCAAGAAAAGACTGATTATGAAAAACTGTTTTTT. It codes for CASSQEKTDYEKLFF.

This clonotype has a count of ten or more. This chain uses TRBV4-1 with TRBJ2-2; D is ambiguous. Germline V gene sequence: CDR1 MGHRA, CDR2 YSYEKL. V lost 0 bases and J lost 4, with 15 bases in between. The CDR3 has 17 residues. DNA of the CDR3: TGCGCCAGCAGCCAAGAAGGTTTAGCAGCCGGCACCGGGGAGCTGTTTTTT. As protein: CASSQEGLAAGTGELFF.

In this sample, this clonotype turned up many times. The chain combines TRBV7-9 with TRBJ2-5; D possibly corresponds to TRBD2 (6 bases). The ends were cut back, 4 bases at V and 5 bases at J, with 20 bases in the middle. The CDR3 consists of 16 residues. The V gene's germline CDR1 is SEHNR and CDR2 FQNEAQ (reference sequence). The CDR3 coding sequence is TGTGCCAGCAGCTCCCTAGTCGCGGGGAGACAGGAGACCCAGTACTTC. Residues: CASSSLVAGRQETQYF.

This clonotype came up many times. The J gene is TRBJ2-5, the V gene TRBV7-2; no reliable D call. Per germline, CDR1 SGHTA and CDR2 FQGNSA. V was pared by 5 bases and J by 4 bases, with 20 bases between. CDR3 length: 16 residues. The CDR3 DNA is TGTGCCAGCAGCCGAAGAGACGGGTCATTGGGAGAGACCCAGTACTTC. Translated, it gives CASSRRDGSLGETQYF.

This clonotype was counted many times. The rearrangement uses TRBV2 and TRBJ1-5, with TRBD1 as a possible D gene (5 bases). The CDR3 loop spans 16 amino acids. The germline gives CDR1 SNHLY, CDR2 FYNNEI. Trimming cost V 4 bases and J 6 bases, with 19 bases left between them. CDR3 in amino acids: CASSVGSLGVAQPQHF. DNA for the CDR3: TGTGCCAGCAGTGTGGGTTCATTAGGGGTTGCTCAGCCCCAGCATTTT.

The CDR3 DNA is TGTGCCAGCAGCCGCGCGTCCGGGATGGGTGAAAAACTGTTTTTT. Protein: CASSRASGMGEKLFF. The chain recombines TRBV11-2 with TRBJ1-4, with unresolved D. This CDR3 contains 15 residues. Deletions cut 5 bases from V and 7 bases from J, with 17 bases between. Germline V gene data show CDR1 as SGHAT and CDR2 as FQNNGV.

This clonotype showed up many times. V gene TRBV4-3 combines with J gene TRBJ1-2, with TRBD1 as a possible D gene (5 bases). Between the trimmed V and J ends, which lost 0 bases and 2 bases, there was a span of 7 bases. Per the germline V gene, CDR1 is LGHNA and CDR2 is YSLEER. The CDR3 has 14 amino acids. The CDR3 reads CASSQEKGNYGYTF. The CDR3 nucleotides are TGCGCCAGCAGCCAAGAGAAGGGGAACTATGGCTACACCTTC.

The chain is built from TRBV20-1 and TRBJ2-3, with 9 bases that match TRBD1. The germline gives CDR1 DFQATT, CDR2 SNEGSKA (reference sequence). V was clipped by 4 bases and J by 2 bases; unmatched bases: 10. CDR3 length: 16 amino acids. The CDR3 nucleotides are TGCAGTGCTATAGAGAGGGGACAGGGTTACACAGATACGCAGTATTTT. Residues: CSAIERGQGYTDTQYF.

This clonotype was observed at least ten times. The chain combines TRBV24-1 with TRBJ2-1, with D hard to call. Trimming removed 7 bases from V and 6 bases from J, with 6 bases in between. Germline-derived CDR1 and CDR2 are KGHDR and SFDVKD. The CDR3 has 11 amino acids. Written as DNA, the CDR3 is TGTGCCACCAGATACAGCAATGAGCAGTTCTTC. This encodes CATRYSNEQFF.

This clonotype was detected ten times or more. The chain recombines TRBV12-3 or TRBV12-4 with TRBJ2-5; TRBD1 matches at 7 bases. Trimming took 7 bases from V and 2 from J; bases not matched to a gene: 7. CDR3 length: 14 residues. Here the CDR3 reads CASTPPGQQETQYF. The CDR3 DNA sequence: TGTGCCAGCACCCCTCCGGGACAGCAAGAGACCCAGTACTTC.

The chain links TRBV5-5 to TRBJ1-1, with D unclear. Per germline, CDR1 SGHKS and CDR2 YYEKEE (reference sequence). The CDR3 runs to 14 residues. Trimming cost V 2 bases and J 2 bases, with 10 bases left between them. Here the CDR3 reads CASSFGQTNTEAFF. CDR3 DNA sequence: TGTGCCAGCAGCTTTGGGCAGACCAACACTGAAGCTTTCTTT.

The rearrangement joins TRBV5-6 to TRBJ1-1; D remains unclear. Germline loops: CDR1 SGHDT, CDR2 YYEEEE. The CDR3 is 14 residues long. Trimming cost V 0 bases and J 1 base, with 7 bases left between them. Here the CDR3 reads CASSLGWPNTEAFF. In nucleotides, the CDR3 is TGTGCCAGCAGCTTGGGGTGGCCGAACACTGAAGCTTTCTTT.

The chain is built from TRBV6-1 and TRBJ1-2, with a weak D call TRBD1 (5 bases). CDR3 length: 14 amino acids. Germline V gives CDR1 MNHNS, CDR2 SASEGT. V gave up 6 bases and J gave up 4 bases, with 15 bases separating them. CDR3 sequence: CASSGADRPYGYTF. In DNA, the CDR3 is TGTGCCAGCAGCGGCGCCGACAGACCCTATGGCTACACCTTC.

This chain uses TRBV7-9 with TRBJ1-2; TRBD1 matches at 9 bases. In germline, CDR1 is SEHNR, CDR2 FQNEAQ (reference sequence). The J segment lost 4 bases and the V segment lost 5 bases, leaving 11 bases of the junction unmatched. This CDR3 has 16 amino acids. The CDR3 bases are TGTGCCAGCAGCCCCGATATGGGACAGGGTACCTATGGCTACACCTTC. This gives the protein CASSPDMGQGTYGYTF.

V usage is TRBV9 and J usage is TRBJ1-2, with 7 bases fitting TRBD1. Trimming cost V 4 bases and J 2 bases; bases outside gene matches: 5. Per germline, CDR1 SGDLS and CDR2 YYNGEE. The CDR3 is 14 residues long. Here the CDR3 DNA reads TGTGCCAGCAGCCCCAGGGGGGCAAACTATGGCTACACCTTC. This sequence encodes CASSPRGANYGYTF.

This clonotype was found many times. This sequence joins TRBV7-8 and TRBJ1-4, with D possibly TRBD1 on 6 matching bases. The V gene lost 1 base and the J gene lost 5 bases, with 23 bases spanning the gap. Germline CDR1 SGHVS, CDR2 FQNEAQ. This CDR3 spans 19 amino acids. In DNA form, the CDR3 reads TGTGCCAGCAGCTTAGAGGCGGGGGGGCCGGGACCAAAGAATGAAAAACTGTTTTTT. It is translated as CASSLEAGGPGPKNEKLFF.

The sample holds a few counts of this clonotype. V gene TRBV20-1 combines with J gene TRBJ2-2; 11 bases are shared with TRBD2. V dropped 0 bases and J dropped 3; count of bases not matched to a gene: 3. This CDR3 comprises 16 residues. From germline, CDR1 is DFQATT and CDR2 SNEGSKA (reference sequence). CDR3 sequence: CSARDVAGGDTGELFF. As DNA, the CDR3 is TGCAGTGCTAGAGACGTAGCGGGGGGGGACACCGGGGAGCTGTTTTTT.

At least ten counts were recorded for this clonotype. The chain couples TRBV12-3 or TRBV12-4 to TRBJ1-5; weak D call: TRBD1 (6 bases). The CDR3 loop spans 15 amino acids. Trimming shortened V by 3 bases and J by 4 bases, and 13 bases separated the two germline ends. The CDR3 reads CASSLLGGRNQPQHF. The DNA for the CDR3 is TGTGCCAGCAGTTTGTTAGGGGGAAGAAATCAGCCCCAGCATTTT.

CDR3 DNA: TGTGCCAGCAGTTTGGGGGGGCTCAATCAGCCCCAGCATTTT. Protein sequence: CASSLGGLNQPQHF. The rearrangement joins TRBV6-5 to TRBJ1-5, with D perhaps matching TRBD1 (6 bases). Trimming took off 4 bases at V and 3 bases at J, with 10 bases between the two ends. This CDR3 comprises 14 residues. The V gene's germline CDR1 is MNHEY and CDR2 SVGAGI.

This clonotype was observed at least ten times. The V and J genes are TRBV4-2 and TRBJ1-2; D is undetermined. V was trimmed by 4 bases and J by 4 bases, leaving 13 bases between them. CDR1 LGHNA and CDR2 YNFKEQ come from the germline V gene. The CDR3 is 14 residues long. CDR3 nucleotide sequence: TGTGCCAGCAGCCGCGTGGAGTTAAGCTATGGCTACACCTTC. It encodes CASSRVELSYGYTF.

This clonotype was observed many times. This rearrangement joins TRBV7-8 to TRBJ1-1; no firm D call. Deletions cut 4 bases from V and 4 bases from J, with 10 bases between. The CDR3 spans 13 residues. The germline CDR1 and CDR2 sequences are SGHVS and FQNEAQ. The CDR3 DNA reads TGTGCCAGCAGCTATGGGGAGGGCACTGAAGCTTTCTTT. Translation gives CASSYGEGTEAFF.

The rearrangement links TRBV20-1 to TRBJ1-2, with 7 positions matching TRBD1. The ends lost 5 bases at V and 0 bases at J; junction bases unmatched: 9. Germline CDR1 reads DFQATT; CDR2 reads SNEGSKA (reference sequence). This CDR3 region has 15 residues. As DNA, the CDR3 is TGCAGTGCTCTCCGGACAGGACCGACTAACTATGGCTACACCTTC. Translating it yields CSALRTGPTNYGYTF.

This clonotype has at least ten counts. V and J are TRBV4-1 and TRBJ2-2; D call uncertain. The CDR3 runs 13 residues. CDR1 MGHRA and CDR2 YSYEKL come from the germline V gene. Deletions cut 4 bases from V and 4 bases from J, with 7 bases between. The CDR3 is CASSPVSTGELFF. CDR3 DNA: TGCGCCAGCAGCCCGGTCAGCACCGGGGAGCTGTTTTTT.

V gene TRBV13 combines with J gene TRBJ2-7, with TRBD1 matching over 9 bases. Germline loops: CDR1 PRHDT, CDR2 FYEKMQ (reference sequence). CDR3 length: 16 amino acids. The V segment lost 7 bases and the J segment 0 bases; nucleotides outside the gene matches: 10. CDR3 in amino acids: CASNRGQGARSYEQYF. The CDR3 DNA is TGTGCCAGCAACAGGGGGCAGGGGGCGCGCTCCTACGAGCAGTACTTC.